A single sample is the source of the 29 T cell receptor beta chains below, sequenced in a study of T cell clonality in common variable immunodeficiency (dated by TCRdb to the mid-2010s). The library was obtained by the immunoSEQ multiplex PCR assay. TCRdb mirrors the immuneACCESS table, restricted to in-frame sequences. Some clones are absent from its copies; in checked studies, under half trace to an unresolved V gene, and the reason for the others is unknown. There are 50,000 or so clones in this sample, and none of them is a singleton. The ten largest make up around 3.2% of the sample. Sequencing used peripheral blood mononuclear cells. These receptors were taken from a person aged 18 to 70 in good health.

Details on this clone: Read data end 3 residues before the CDR3 end; the end is taken from the germline J gene. The V call is TRBV18, the J call TRBJ1-6; D uncertain. The CDR3 has 15 residues. Germline CDR1 is KGHSH and CDR2 is LQKENI. The germline V and J ends were trimmed by 4 bases and 9 bases, with 16 bases remaining between them. The CDR3 DNA, read in part, is TGTGCCAGCTCACATAAAGCGTCGGATAGTTCACCC. Protein product: CASSHKASDSSP. The full CDR3 sequence reads CASSHKASDSSPLHF.

This clone occurred many times. The read halts 3 residues ahead of the CDR3 end, with the missing end drawn from the germline J gene. The chain links TRBV29-1 to TRBJ2-7, with D hard to call. The CDR3 runs to 12 residues. The V end was cut by 0 bases, the J end by 3 bases, with 6 bases between. Germline V lookup: CDR1 SQVTM, CDR2 ANQGSEA. CDR3 sequence: CSVEDASYEQYF. The CDR3 DNA, read in part, is TGCAGCGTTGAAGACGCTAGCTACGAG.

Details on this clone: Its ends do not fully match the called genes, so a read error is possible. The read ends 3 residues early relative to the CDR3; the germline J gene fills the gap. The sample holds other DNA sequences that translate to the same CDR3. The rearrangement uses TRBV7-3 and TRBJ1-3; tentative D call: TRBD1 (6 bases). The CDR3 runs to 16 residues. Germline loops: CDR1 SGHTA, CDR2 FQGTGA. The CDR3 reads CASSLTSAGAGNTIYF. The CDR3 bases that were read are TGTGCCAGCAGCTTAACGAGTGCAGGGGCCGGAAACACG.

This clone showed up many times. The read ends 3 residues shy of where the CDR3 ends; the end is completed using the germline J gene. The chain combines TRBV20-1 with TRBJ2-7; 9 positions agree with TRBD2. The V gene end was trimmed by 2 bases and the J gene end by 3 bases; junction bases not matched to a gene: 2. Germline CDR1 and CDR2: DFQATT and SNEGSKA (reference sequence). The CDR3 runs to 13 residues. The CDR3 is CSARRSGGYEQYF. Partial CDR3 DNA: TGCAGTGCTAGACGTAGCGGGGGCTACGAG.

This clone was counted between two and nine times. The read ends 3 residues shy of where the CDR3 ends; the end is completed using the germline J gene. The chain combines TRBV6-2 or TRBV6-3 with TRBJ1-2, with TRBD1 identical over 11 bases. The germline V gene has CDR1 MNHEY and CDR2 SVGEGT. The CDR3 contains 14 residues. The CDR3 is CASSYRDRGYDYTF. The covered CDR3 bases are TGTGCCAGCAGTTACCGGGACAGGGGGTACGAC.

This clone was seen repeatedly, ten times or more. The DNA ends 3 residues before the CDR3 does, and the rest of the CDR3 is filled in from the germline J gene. The rearrangement links TRBV5-1 to TRBJ2-5; 7 bases match TRBD2. The V gene's germline CDR1 is SGHRS and CDR2 YFSETQ. This CDR3 is 14 amino acids long. Trimming took 0 bases from V and 5 from J; bases not matched to a gene: 4. CDR3 bases read: TGCGCCAGCAGCTTGGCCGCGGGGGTGGAGACC. Translated: CASSLAAGVET. The CDR3 as a whole reads CASSLAAGVETQYF.

This clone was observed a few times. A much bigger clone sits one base away, suggesting this may be a read error. The CDR3 goes on 3 residues after the read ends, and that part is filled in from the germline J gene. The J gene is TRBJ2-2, the V gene TRBV7-9, with D possibly TRBD1 on 5 matching bases. Germline assignment: CDR1 SEHNR and CDR2 FQNEAQ (reference sequence). There are 14 residues in the CDR3. The DNA read from the CDR3 is TGTGCCAGCAGCCCGCTGGATCCCAGGGCGCCG. Translating it yields CASSPLDPRAP. The full CDR3 reads CASSPLDPRAPLFF.

As concerns this clone: From the germline J gene comes the end of the CDR3, since the read stops 3 residues before it. This chain links TRBV30 with TRBJ2-7, with TRBD2 identical over 9 bases. After removal of 2 bases from V and 4 bases from J, the junction contained 3 bases not matched to a gene. CDR3 length: 13 amino acids. Germline V lookup: CDR1 GTSNPN, CDR2 SVGIG (reference sequence). CDR3 residues: CAWSITSGYEQYF. CDR3 DNA (partial): TGTGCCTGGAGTATTACTAGCGGGTACGAG.

In its sample, this clone was seen many times. The CDR3 loop is CASSAQGAGANVLTF. The covered CDR3 bases are TGTGCCAGCAGCGCACAGGGGGCTGGGGCCAACGTC. V gene TRBV7-3 combines with J gene TRBJ2-6; 8 bases fit TRBD1. The observed sequence ends 3 residues before the CDR3 terminus, with the missing tail filled in from the germline J gene. The junction had 2 bases not matched to a gene; V was cut back by 5 bases and J by 2 bases. The CDR3 has 15 residues. The germline V gene encodes CDR1 SGHTA and CDR2 FQGTGA.

The table lists this clone with many counts. The chain's CDR3 is CASSNGLAQLSDTQYF. The part of the CDR3 DNA that was read is TGTGCCAGCAGTAACGGACTAGCTCAATTGTCAGATACG. The chain employs TRBV6-2 or TRBV6-3 and TRBJ2-3; TRBD2 agrees at 8 bases. The CDR3 end is not reached by the read, which stops 3 residues before it; the germline J gene fills it in. Germline CDR1 and CDR2: MNHEY and SVGEGT. Losses at the gene ends were 5 bases for V and 4 bases for J; bases not matched to a gene: 11. The CDR3 is 16 amino acids.

A few counts support this clone. The read is 3 residues too short to cover the CDR3 end, so that end is filled in from the germline J gene. This same CDR3 is encoded by further DNA sequences in the sample. This sequence joins TRBV19 and TRBJ2-7, with 11 positions matching TRBD2. The CDR3 extends over 17 amino acids. Germline V gene lookup returns CDR1 LNHDA and CDR2 SQIVND (reference sequence). The V gene end was trimmed by 6 bases and the J gene end by 3 bases; junction bases not matched to a gene: 13. The sequenced part of the CDR3 DNA is TGTGCCAGTAGCGGGACTAGCGGAATCTCTGTGCTCTACGAG. Amino acid sequence: CASSGTSGISVLYE. The entire CDR3 protein is CASSGTSGISVLYEQYF.

This clone occurred a few times. The read ends 3 residues shy of where the CDR3 ends; the end is completed using the germline J gene. This sequence joins TRBV7-9 and TRBJ2-3, with D perhaps matching TRBD2 (5 bases). Per the germline V gene, CDR1 is SEHNR and CDR2 is FQNEAQ (reference sequence). The length of the CDR3 is 14 residues. CDR3 DNA, as far as it was read: TGTGCCAGCAGCCCGGACGGAGACTATCAGCCG. Its translation is CASSPDGDYQP. The whole CDR3 sequence reads CASSPDGDYQPQYF.

This clone was counted many times. Sequencing ends 3 residues short of the CDR3 end; the germline J gene provides the rest. The rearrangement joins TRBV7-9 to TRBJ2-7; maybe TRBD2 (6 bases). The CDR3 sequence is 14 residues long. V shed 2 bases and J shed 6 bases, with 14 bases lying between them. Per the germline V gene, CDR1 is SEHNR and CDR2 is FQNEAQ (reference sequence). The sequenced CDR3 bases are TGTGCCAGCAGCTTAAGTCAAGGGACTGGCGAG. It codes for CASSLSQGTGE. The whole CDR3 sequence is CASSLSQGTGEQYF.

This clone was counted many times. The CDR3 end is not reached by the read, which stops 3 residues before it; the germline J gene fills it in. The gene calls are TRBV30 and TRBJ2-5; D is possibly TRBD2 (5 bases). Germline CDR1 reads GTSNPN; CDR2 reads SVGIG (reference sequence). Deletions cut 2 bases from V and 7 bases from J, with 14 bases between. The CDR3 runs to 13 residues. Here the CDR3 reads CAWSLGTRGTQYF. Incomplete CDR3 DNA: TGTGCCTGGAGTCTCGGTACTCGGGGGACC.

This clone appeared many times. Coverage ceases 3 residues before the CDR3 finishes, and the germline J gene fills in the end. The chain links TRBV29-1 to TRBJ2-1, with TRBD2 matching 10 bases. This CDR3 has 13 amino acids. Germline assignment: CDR1 SQVTM and CDR2 ANQGSEA. With 7 bases clipped from V and 9 bases from J, the junction kept 9 bases outside the gene matches. CDR3 amino acids: CSALLAGAGEQFF. The sequenced part of the CDR3 DNA is TGCAGCGCTCTTCTAGCGGGAGCGGGTGAG.

There are many counts of this clone. The CDR3 end falls 3 residues outside the read, so it is completed with the germline J gene. V usage is TRBV13 and J usage is TRBJ2-3; TRBD2 agrees at 10 bases. Germline V gives CDR1 PRHDT, CDR2 FYEKMQ (reference sequence). This CDR3 region has 15 residues. The sequenced CDR3 bases are TGTGCCAGCAGCTTAGGGGCTAGCGGGAGAGGTGCG. Translated: CASSLGASGRGA. The full CDR3 protein is CASSLGASGRGAQYF. Complete variable domain (other parts from reference TRBV13 and TRBJ2-3): AAGVIQSPRHLIKEKRETATLKCYPIPRHDTVYWYQQGPGQDPQFLISFYEKMQSDKGSIPDRFSAQQFSDYHSELNMSSLELGDSALYFCASSLGASGRGAQYFGPGTRLTVL.

This clone was seen repeatedly, ten times or more. The chain's CDR3 is CASSSLSGGGTEAFF. CDR3 DNA (partial): TGTGCCAGCAGTTCGTTGTCAGGGGGAGGCACTGAA. The rearrangement uses TRBV6-2 or TRBV6-3 and TRBJ1-1, with 7 bases that match TRBD1. The observed sequence ends 3 residues before the CDR3 terminus, with the missing tail filled in from the germline J gene. CDR1 and CDR2 from the germline V gene are MNHEY and SVGEGT. CDR3 length: 15 amino acids. V shed 4 bases, J shed 4 bases, and the junction held 9 bases outside the gene matches.

As to this clone: The read falls 3 residues short of the CDR3 end, and the missing part is taken from the germline J gene. The rearrangement joins TRBV30 to TRBJ1-6; D gene ambiguous. CDR1 is GTSNPN and CDR2 is SVGIG in the germline V gene (reference sequence). This CDR3 is built from 15 residues. V shed 2 bases and J shed 0 bases, with 8 bases lying between them. CDR3 DNA, as far as it was read: TGTGCCTGGAGTCGGGGTAGCTCCTATAATTCACCC. The encoded protein is CAWSRGSSYNSP. The full CDR3 is CAWSRGSSYNSPLHF. The full variable domain, its missing parts supplied by reference TRBV30 and TRBJ1-6, is SQTIHQWPATLVQPVGSPLSLECTVEGTSNPNLYWYRQAAGRGLQLLFYSVGIGQISSEVPQNLSASRPQDRQFILSSKKLLLSDSGFYLCAWSRGSSYNSPLHFGNGTRLTVT.

In its sample, this clone was seen many times. The read falls 3 residues short of the CDR3 end, and the missing part is taken from the germline J gene. This chain joins TRBV29-1 and TRBJ1-2, with D unclear. The CDR3 is made up of 13 amino acids. Germline CDR1 and CDR2: SQVTM and ANQGSEA. CDR3: CSVAGERTDTYTF. CDR3 DNA, as far as it was read: TGCAGCGTAGCGGGAGAGCGCACAGATACC.

This clone was found many times. The missing CDR3 end, 3 residues past where the read stops, is filled in from the germline J gene. The V and J genes are TRBV19 and TRBJ2-5, with 13 bases matching TRBD2. V shed 5 bases and J 5 bases; nucleotides not matched to a gene: 11. The CDR3 has 17 amino acids. Germline V gene data show CDR1 as LNHDA and CDR2 as SQIVND (reference sequence). CDR3 DNA, as far as it was read: TGTGCCAGTAGTTCCTTCGTCGGACTAGCGGGAGTGGAGACC. Translated: CASSSFVGLAGVET. The complete CDR3 sequence is CASSSFVGLAGVETQYF.

In this sample, this clone turned up many times. The CDR3 end lies 3 residues beyond the end of the read and is filled in from the germline J gene. The chain couples TRBV19 to TRBJ1-1, with 8 bases lining up with TRBD1. This CDR3 is 14 amino acids long. V lost 5 bases, J lost 4 bases, and 6 bases stayed unmatched. The germline CDR1 and CDR2 sequences are LNHDA and SQIVND (reference sequence). The CDR3 here is CASSVTGGFTEAFF. The sequenced part of the CDR3 DNA is TGTGCCAGTAGTGTCACAGGGGGTTTCACTGAA.

In this sample, this clone turned up many times. Read sequence stops 3 residues before the CDR3 end, and the germline J gene provides the missing end. The chain recombines TRBV5-4 with TRBJ2-7; 12 bases fit TRBD2. V shed 4 bases, J shed 4 bases, and the junction held 6 bases outside the gene matches. Germline loops: CDR1 SGHNT, CDR2 YYREEE (reference sequence). This CDR3 is 15 amino acids long. The CDR3 spells CASSPGLAGRYEQYF. The CDR3 DNA, read in part, is TGTGCCAGCAGCCCCGGACTAGCGGGAAGGTACGAG.

In this sample, this clone turned up many times. The CDR3 end falls 3 residues outside the read, so it is completed with the germline J gene. The chain recombines TRBV7-8 with TRBJ1-4, with D possibly matching TRBD1 (6 bases). Germline V lookup: CDR1 SGHVS, CDR2 FQNEAQ. Trimming pared 0 bases from V and 8 bases from J, leaving 13 bases between. The CDR3 spans 15 residues. The CDR3 loop reads CASSLAPGEGEKLFF. Incomplete CDR3 DNA: TGTGCCAGCAGCTTAGCGCCAGGGGAGGGAGAAAAA.

This clone showed up many times. The read ends 3 residues before the CDR3 terminus; that terminus is restored from the germline J gene. V usage is TRBV2 and J usage is TRBJ2-7; 7 positions match TRBD2. Per germline, CDR1 SNHLY and CDR2 FYNNEI. The CDR3 runs 11 residues. V shed 10 bases and J 5 bases; nucleotides not matched to a gene: 5. The CDR3 is CATVTSDEQYF. The DNA read from the CDR3 is TGTGCCACCGTCACTAGCGACGAG. Full variable domain (outside the CDR3, taken from reference TRBV2 and TRBJ2-7): EPEVTQTPSHQVTQMGQEVILRCVPISNHLYFYWYRQILGQKVEFLVSFYNNEISEKSEIFDDQFSVERPDGSNFTLKIRSTKLEDSAMYFCATVTSDEQYFGPGTRLTVT.

This clone was counted at least ten times. The CDR3 region is CASSLRGDTEAFF. The sequenced CDR3 bases are TGTGCCAGCAGCTTAAGGGGGGACACTGAA. The gene calls are TRBV7-3 and TRBJ1-1; maybe TRBD1 (5 bases). The missing CDR3 end, 3 residues past where the read stops, is filled in from the germline J gene. V was pared by 1 base and J by 3 bases, with 6 bases between. Germline V lookup: CDR1 SGHTA, CDR2 FQGTGA. This CDR3 region has 13 residues.

This clone occurred many times. The CDR3 goes on 3 residues after the read ends, and that part is filled in from the germline J gene. The chain couples TRBV7-9 to TRBJ2-7; tentatively, D is TRBD2 (5 bases). The CDR3 spans 14 residues. Per the germline V gene, CDR1 is SEHNR and CDR2 is FQNEAQ (reference sequence). Trimming took 3 bases from V and 2 from J, leaving 11 bases between them. CDR3 bases read: TGTGCCAGCAGCTTCGGCGGGTCTGCCTACGAG. This translates into CASSFGGSAYE. The complete CDR3 protein is CASSFGGSAYEQYF.

This clone was counted only a few times. The read terminates 3 residues ahead of where the CDR3 ends, so the germline J gene completes it. This chain connects TRBV5-6 to TRBJ1-2; D unresolved. Germline CDR1 reads SGHDT; CDR2 reads YYEEEE. Trimming shortened V by 0 bases and J by 4 bases, and 7 bases separated the two germline ends. The CDR3 runs to 13 residues. The CDR3 here is CASSLGNSYGYTF. The covered CDR3 bases are TGTGCCAGCAGCTTGGGTAACAGCTATGGC.

This clone showed up many times. The read finishes 3 residues shy of the CDR3 end, and the germline J gene is used to complete it. The V and J genes are TRBV29-1 and TRBJ2-3; 10 bases align to TRBD2. V shed 4 bases, J shed 2 bases, and the junction held 3 bases outside the gene matches. This CDR3 region has 14 residues. Germline lookup yields CDR1 SQVTM and CDR2 ANQGSEA. CDR3 protein: CSVALAGNTDTQYF. The CDR3 DNA, read in part, is TGCAGCGTTGCACTAGCGGGAAACACAGATACG.

This clone appeared many times. The read ends 3 residues shy of where the CDR3 ends; the end is completed using the germline J gene. The chain joins TRBV5-1 to TRBJ1-1, with 7 bases that match TRBD1. V gave up 2 bases and J gave up 1 base; unmatched junction bases: 2. Germline-derived CDR1 and CDR2 are SGHRS and YFSETQ. CDR3 length equals 14 residues. CDR3 DNA (partial): TGCGCCAGCAGCTTACAGGGGTCGAACACTGAA. This gives the protein CASSLQGSNTE. From start to end, the CDR3 is CASSLQGSNTEAFF.